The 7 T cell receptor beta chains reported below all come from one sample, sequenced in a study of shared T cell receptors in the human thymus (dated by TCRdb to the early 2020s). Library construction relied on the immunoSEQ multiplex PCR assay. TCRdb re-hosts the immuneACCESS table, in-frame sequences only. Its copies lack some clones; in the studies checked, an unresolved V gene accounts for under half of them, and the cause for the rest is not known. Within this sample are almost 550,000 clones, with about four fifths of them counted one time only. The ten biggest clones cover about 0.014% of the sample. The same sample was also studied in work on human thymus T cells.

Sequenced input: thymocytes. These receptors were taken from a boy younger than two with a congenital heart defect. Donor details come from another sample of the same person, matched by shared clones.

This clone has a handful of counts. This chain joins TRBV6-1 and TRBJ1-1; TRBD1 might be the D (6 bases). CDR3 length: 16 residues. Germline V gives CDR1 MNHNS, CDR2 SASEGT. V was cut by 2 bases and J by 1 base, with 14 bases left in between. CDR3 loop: CASSERRGGANTEAFF. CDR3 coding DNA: TGTGCCAGCAGTGAACGTAGGGGGGGGGCGAACACTGAAGCTTTCTTT.

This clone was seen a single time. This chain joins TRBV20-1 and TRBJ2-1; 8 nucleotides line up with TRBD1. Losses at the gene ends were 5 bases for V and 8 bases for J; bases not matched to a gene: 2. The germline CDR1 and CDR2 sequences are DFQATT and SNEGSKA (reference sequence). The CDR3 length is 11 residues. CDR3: CSAHRGDEQFF. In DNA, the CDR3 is TGCAGTGCTCACAGGGGGGATGAGCAGTTCTTC.

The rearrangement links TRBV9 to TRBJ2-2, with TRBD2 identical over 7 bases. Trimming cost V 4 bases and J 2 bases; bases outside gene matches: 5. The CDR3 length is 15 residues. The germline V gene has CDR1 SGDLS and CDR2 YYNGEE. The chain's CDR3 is CASSPRAGNTGELFF. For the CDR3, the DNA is TGTGCCAGCAGCCCACGAGCGGGAAACACCGGGGAGCTGTTTTTT.

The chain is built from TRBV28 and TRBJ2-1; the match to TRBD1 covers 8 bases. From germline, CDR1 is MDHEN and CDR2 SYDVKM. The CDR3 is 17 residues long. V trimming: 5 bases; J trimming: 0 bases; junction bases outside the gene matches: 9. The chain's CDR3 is CASSPSGTGSSYNEQFF. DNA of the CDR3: TGTGCCAGCAGTCCCTCTGGGACAGGCAGCTCCTACAATGAGCAGTTCTTC.

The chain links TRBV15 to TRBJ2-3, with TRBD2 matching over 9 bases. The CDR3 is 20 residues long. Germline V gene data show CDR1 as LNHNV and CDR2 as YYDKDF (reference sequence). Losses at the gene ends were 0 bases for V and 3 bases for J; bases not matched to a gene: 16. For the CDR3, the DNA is TGTGCCACCAGCAGAGATGCACCCCTAGCGGGGTGGCCTATAACAGATACGCAGTATTTT. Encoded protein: CATSRDAPLAGWPITDTQYF.

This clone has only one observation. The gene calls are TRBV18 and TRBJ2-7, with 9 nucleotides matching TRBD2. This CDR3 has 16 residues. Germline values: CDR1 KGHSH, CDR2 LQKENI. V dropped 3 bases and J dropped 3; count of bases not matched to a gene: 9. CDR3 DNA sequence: TGTGCCAGCTCACCGACTGCAGCGGGAGGCAACTACGAGCAGTACTTC. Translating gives CASSPTAAGGNYEQYF.

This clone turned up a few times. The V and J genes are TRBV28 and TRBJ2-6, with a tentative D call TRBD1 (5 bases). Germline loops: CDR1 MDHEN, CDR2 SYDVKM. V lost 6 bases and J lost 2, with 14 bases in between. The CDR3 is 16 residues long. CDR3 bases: TGTGCCAGCAGCCATACCCAGGGCGCTGGGGCCAACGTCCTGACTTTC. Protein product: CASSHTQGAGANVLTF. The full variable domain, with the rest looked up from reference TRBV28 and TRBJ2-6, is DVKVTQSSRYLVKRTGEKVFLECVQDMDHENMFWYRQDPGLGLRLIYFSYDVKMKEKGDIPEGYSVSREKKERFSLILESASTNQTSMYLCASSHTQGAGANVLTFGAGSRLTVL.